Below, 17 T cell receptor beta chains from the same sample are listed, as sequenced in a study of blood T cell repertoires in COVID-19. Clones were sequenced by immunoSEQ multiplex PCR, and TCRdb holds only the in-frame ones, with some missing. The sample consists of roughly 170,000 clones, approximately 81% of them appearing once. Sample: PBMCs or T cells enriched from blood (not recorded which). These receptors were taken from a man in his sixties who had recovered from COVID-19.

The chain recombines TRBV27 with TRBJ1-2; 12 bases align to TRBD1. Losses at the gene ends were 5 bases for V and 4 bases for J; bases not matched to a gene: 5. The CDR3 consists of 15 residues. Germline assignment: CDR1 MNHEY and CDR2 SMNVEV (reference sequence). CDR3 in amino acids: CASSPGTGGFYGYTF. The CDR3 region has the DNA TGTGCCAGCAGTCCAGGGACAGGGGGCTTCTATGGCTACACCTTC.

The J gene is TRBJ1-4, the V gene TRBV25-1, with TRBD1 identical over 11 bases. CDR3 length: 18 amino acids. Germline CDR1 is MGHDK and CDR2 is SYGVNS. V dropped 0 bases and J dropped 8; count of bases not matched to a gene: 11. CDR3: CASSEYRTGGMGREKLFF. CDR3 in DNA: TGTGCCAGCAGTGAATATAGGACAGGGGGCATGGGTAGGGAAAAACTGTTTTTT.

In this sample, this clone turned up a few times. This sequence joins TRBV7-8 and TRBJ1-5; tentative D call: TRBD1 (5 bases). V lost 3 bases to trimming and J lost 0 bases, with 9 bases between them. Germline CDR1 SGHVS, CDR2 FQNEAQ. The CDR3 totals 15 residues. CDR3 region: CASSFLGDSNQPQHF. The CDR3 bases are TGTGCCAGCAGCTTCCTAGGGGATAGCAATCAGCCCCAGCATTTT.

The gene calls are TRBV25-1 and TRBJ1-6; D remains unclear. Between the trimmed V and J ends, which lost 3 bases and 9 bases, there was a span of 12 bases. The CDR3 extends over 14 amino acids. The germline CDR1 and CDR2 sequences are MGHDK and SYGVNS. The DNA of the CDR3 is TGTGCCAGCAGTGAGCGTTTGAGTTCTTCACCCCTCCACTTT. Protein sequence: CASSERLSSSPLHF.

V gene TRBV5-1 combines with J gene TRBJ2-4, with D tentatively TRBD2 (7 bases). V was clipped by 3 bases and J by 5 bases, with 12 bases between them. Germline CDR1 SGHRS, CDR2 YFSETQ. The CDR3 sequence is 14 residues long. The CDR3 DNA follows: TGCGCCAGCAGCTCTCGGGGGGCTGAAAACATTCAGTACTTC. It encodes CASSSRGAENIQYF.

The chain has TRBV29-1 and TRBJ2-7, with a possible D match to TRBD2 (7 bases). V lost 6 bases, J lost 1 base, and 16 bases lay in between. In germline, CDR1 is SQVTM, CDR2 ANQGSEA. The CDR3 sequence is 14 residues long. The CDR3 here is CSVDSGKGSYEQYF. DNA of the CDR3: TGCAGCGTGGACAGCGGGAAAGGGTCCTACGAGCAGTACTTC.

The V and J genes are TRBV5-4 and TRBJ2-5, with TRBD1 identical over 11 bases. The CDR3 covers 14 residues. Trimming cost V 0 bases and J 7 bases; bases outside gene matches: 2. Germline-derived CDR1 and CDR2 are SGHNT and YYREEE (reference sequence). DNA of the CDR3: TGTGCCAGCAGCTTGGCCGGGACAGGGGGGACCCAGTACTTC. Translating gives CASSLAGTGGTQYF.

CDR3 loop: CASSYAGYEQYF. The CDR3 DNA is TGTGCCAGCAGTTACGCGGGATACGAGCAGTACTTC. The V and J genes are TRBV6-5 and TRBJ2-7, with a possible D match to TRBD2 (6 bases). Trimming left V 2 bases short and J 4 bases short, with 6 bases between. The CDR3 contains 12 residues. Germline CDR1 reads MNHEY; CDR2 reads SVGAGI.

The CDR3 region is CASSEGTGKETQYF. The CDR3 DNA sequence: TGCGCCAGTTCAGAGGGGACAGGAAAAGAGACCCAGTACTTC. The chain combines TRBV5-1 with TRBJ2-5, with 8 bases fitting TRBD1. Germline V gives CDR1 SGHRS, CDR2 YFSETQ. Losses at the gene ends were 8 bases for V and 3 bases for J; bases not matched to a gene: 9. This CDR3 region has 14 residues.

The chain uses TRBV28 and TRBJ2-1, with 7 bases identical to TRBD2. Germline V gene data show CDR1 as MDHEN and CDR2 as SYDVKM. V was clipped by 6 bases and J by 9 bases; unmatched bases: 11. The CDR3 runs to 14 residues. CDR3 sequence reads: CASSKWGGESEQFF. CDR3 nucleotide sequence: TGTGCCAGCAGCAAGTGGGGAGGGGAGAGTGAGCAGTTCTTC.

The chain couples TRBV7-9 to TRBJ1-5; tentative D call: TRBD1 (5 bases). The germline V and J ends were trimmed by 4 bases and 4 bases, with 14 bases remaining between them. The germline V gene encodes CDR1 SEHNR and CDR2 FQNEAQ (reference sequence). The CDR3 is 15 amino acids. The CDR3 loop is CASSSFVAGNQPQHF. CDR3 in DNA: TGTGCCAGCAGCTCCTTTGTGGCAGGGAATCAGCCCCAGCATTTT.

The genes are TRBV4-2 and TRBJ2-5; tentatively, D is TRBD1 (5 bases). V lost 0 bases, J lost 5 bases, and 13 bases lay in between. The CDR3 has 15 amino acids. Germline V CDR1 and CDR2: LGHNA, YNFKEQ. CDR3 sequence: CASSQEPGYRETQYF. DNA for the CDR3: TGTGCCAGCAGCCAAGAGCCAGGGTATCGGGAGACCCAGTACTTC.

The chain has TRBV25-1 and TRBJ1-2, with D tentatively TRBD1 (5 bases). The CDR3 extends over 14 amino acids. Germline CDR1 is MGHDK and CDR2 is SYGVNS. Trimming shortened V by 7 bases and J by 5 bases, and 17 bases separated the two germline ends. The CDR3 DNA reads TGTGCCAGCACCCAAGGGGAGCGGGGTTATGGCTACACCTTC. Protein: CASTQGERGYGYTF.

V usage is TRBV5-8 and J usage is TRBJ1-4, with D perhaps matching TRBD1 (5 bases). This CDR3 region has 17 residues. Germline V gene data show CDR1 as SGHTS and CDR2 as YDEGEE. The V end lost 1 base, the J end lost 3 bases, and 16 bases lay between the germline ends. CDR3 nucleotide sequence: TGTGCCAGCAGCTTGCTGTTTGCAGGGAACCCTAATGAAAAACTGTTTTTT. It specifies CASSLLFAGNPNEKLFF.

The rearrangement joins TRBV2 to TRBJ2-5, with TRBD2 matching 9 bases. CDR1 and CDR2 (germline): SNHLY, FYNNEI. V lost 2 bases to trimming and J lost 6 bases; unmatched junction nucleotides: 7. The CDR3 length is 15 residues. The CDR3 nucleotides read TGTGCCAGCAGTGAACTAGCGGGGCTCCTCCAGACCCAGTACTTC. Its translation: CASSELAGLLQTQYF.

The CDR3 spells CASSLGRSPGTGELFF. Written as DNA, the CDR3 is TGTGCCAGCAGCTTAGGACGTAGCCCGGGGACCGGGGAGCTGTTTTTT. This chain joins TRBV7-8 and TRBJ2-2, with a possible D match to TRBD2 (5 bases). CDR1 is SGHVS and CDR2 is FQNEAQ in the germline V gene. The CDR3 runs 16 residues. Trimming removed 1 base at V and 5 bases at J, with 14 bases between.

The genes are TRBV10-3 and TRBJ2-2, with 8 positions matching TRBD1. CDR1 ENHRY and CDR2 SYGVKD come from the germline V gene. V shed 3 bases and J 7 bases; nucleotides not matched to a gene: 10. The CDR3 consists of 16 residues. In nucleotides, the CDR3 is TGTGCCATCAGTGACTCGGGACAGGCGGTGGTCGGGGAGCTGTTTTTT. Amino acid sequence: CAISDSGQAVVGELFF.